This T cell receptor (beta chain) derives from a study of control samples from healthy donors and cancer patients. TCRdb keeps only in-frame clones here, not all; method: immunoSEQ multiplex PCR. The data hold 120,000 to 150,000 clones, with approximately 92% observed a single time. CDR3 size: 16 residues. Specimen: blood. The clonotype comes from a man aged 30-40 years in good health. This rearrangement joins TRBV21-1 to TRBJ2-3; TRBD1, as called in the table, went unchecked against the DNA. TRBV21-1 is designated a pseudogene. CDR3 sequence reads: CASSSTGISSTDTQYF. In DNA, the CDR3 is TGTGCCAGCAGCTCGACAGGGATCTCTAGCACAGATACGCAGTATTTT.